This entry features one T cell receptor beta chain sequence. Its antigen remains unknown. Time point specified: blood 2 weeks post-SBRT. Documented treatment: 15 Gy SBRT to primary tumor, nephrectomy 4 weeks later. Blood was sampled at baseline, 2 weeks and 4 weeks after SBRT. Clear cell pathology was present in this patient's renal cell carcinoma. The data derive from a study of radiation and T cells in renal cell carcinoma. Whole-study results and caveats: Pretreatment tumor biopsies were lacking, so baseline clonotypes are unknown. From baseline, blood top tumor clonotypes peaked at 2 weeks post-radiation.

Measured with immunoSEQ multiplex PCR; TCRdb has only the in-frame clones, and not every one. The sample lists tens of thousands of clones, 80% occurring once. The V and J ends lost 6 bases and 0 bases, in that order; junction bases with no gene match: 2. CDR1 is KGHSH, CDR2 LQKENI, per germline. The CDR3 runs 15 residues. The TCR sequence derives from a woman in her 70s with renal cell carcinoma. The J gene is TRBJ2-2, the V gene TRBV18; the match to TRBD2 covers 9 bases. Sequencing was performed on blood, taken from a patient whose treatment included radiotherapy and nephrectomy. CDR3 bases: TGTGCCAGCTCTTCTAGCGGGGCGAACACCGGGGAGCTGTTTTTT. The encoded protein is CASSSSGANTGELFF.